The 22 T cell receptor beta chains below all came from one sample that was sequenced in a study of T cells in Graves' hyperthyroidism and ophthalmopathy. It was RNA transcripts that yielded the amplified TCR beta CDR3 regions. The HTBI primer set was used in a first-round RT-PCR of the TCR CDR3. TCRdb passed the multiplex PCR reads through MiXCR, listing each CDR3 protein once. The data show some 800,000 distinct CDR3 sequences, more than 30% seen once. The sample taken for sequencing was blood. The receptors originated from a man aged 18 to 29 with Graves' hyperthyroidism.

This clonotype was found a few times. CDR3 sequence: CARPGGLQHQPQHF. The CDR3 DNA reads as TGTGCCCGTCCCGGTGGGCTACAACATCAGCCCCAGCATTTT. The chain combines TRBV9 with TRBJ1-5, with D unresolved. Germline-derived CDR1 and CDR2 are SGDLS and YYNGEE. V was pared by 10 bases and J by 5 bases, with 19 bases between. There are 14 residues in the CDR3.

The chain is built from TRBV20-1 and TRBJ2-7, with 12 bases lining up with TRBD2. Unmatched junction bases numbered 9, after V lost 3 bases and J lost 3 bases. Germline V CDR1 and CDR2: DFQATT, SNEGSKA (reference sequence). The CDR3 loop spans 16 amino acids. The CDR3 DNA follows: TGCAGTGCTAGTACCTATTCGACTAGCGGGAGCTACGAGCAGTACTTC. Its protein is CSASTYSTSGSYEQYF.

The chain carries TRBV29-1 and TRBJ2-2, with 7 nucleotides matching TRBD1. This CDR3 has 14 amino acids. CDR1 and CDR2 from the germline V gene are SQVTM and ANQGSEA. V dropped 4 bases and J dropped 4; count of bases not matched to a gene: 6. CDR3 loop: CSVGQGESTGELFF. In nucleotides, the CDR3 is TGCAGCGTTGGACAGGGAGAATCCACCGGGGAGCTGTTTTTT.

There are a few counts of this clonotype. This chain links TRBV20-1 with TRBJ1-4; D not certain. In germline, CDR1 is DFQATT, CDR2 SNEGSKA (reference sequence). The germline V and J ends were trimmed by 4 bases and 0 bases, with 15 bases remaining between them. This CDR3 has 16 residues. The CDR3 here is CSATQTRSATNEKLFF. CDR3 coding DNA: TGCAGTGCTACTCAAACGAGAAGTGCAACTAATGAAAAACTGTTTTTT.

The chain has TRBV14 and TRBJ1-2; tentatively, D is TRBD1 (6 bases). This CDR3 has 14 residues. Trimming stripped 4 bases from V and 8 bases from J, with 17 bases between. Germline V gene sequence: CDR1 SGHDN, CDR2 FVKESK. DNA of the CDR3: TGTGCCAGCAGCCGTATCACCGGGGGGCAGGGCTACACCTTC. As protein: CASSRITGGQGYTF.

This clonotype was counted ten times or more. The rearrangement links TRBV12-3 or TRBV12-4 to TRBJ1-6; D might be TRBD1 (5 bases). The germline V and J ends were trimmed by 6 bases and 4 bases, with 10 bases remaining between them. CDR3 length: 14 residues. CDR3 coding DNA: TGTGCCAGCAGGAGGGAGGGGTATAATTCACCCCTCCACTTT. Amino acids: CASRREGYNSPLHF.

This clonotype was recorded only once. Here the CDR3 DNA reads TGTGCCATCACGCCGGGGGAGGGAGATGGCTACACCTTC. It specifies CAITPGEGDGYTF. V usage is TRBV10-3 and J usage is TRBJ1-2; weak D call: TRBD1 (5 bases). V shed 7 bases and J shed 6 bases, with 15 bases lying between them. Germline V gene lookup returns CDR1 ENHRY and CDR2 SYGVKD. The CDR3 is made up of 13 amino acids.

On this clonotype: This could be a read error, since a much larger clone is one nucleotide away. This rearrangement joins TRBV10-3 to TRBJ1-4; D remains unclear. CDR1 is ENHRY and CDR2 is SYGVKD in the germline V gene. Trimming removed 4 bases from V and 7 bases from J, with 10 bases in between. The CDR3 runs to 13 residues. The CDR3 sequence is CAISVRGAEKLFF. The CDR3 region has the DNA TGTGCCATCAGTGTACGGGGAGCTGAAAAACTGTTTTTT.

This clonotype was found a few times. The CDR3 loop is CASSSQGPYEQYF. The CDR3, as DNA: TGTGCCAGCAGCTCCCAAGGACCCTACGAGCAGTACTTC. This chain uses TRBV7-2 with TRBJ2-7; D call uncertain. The V and J ends lost 4 bases and 2 bases respectively, with 9 bases between them. Germline CDR1 is SGHTA and CDR2 is FQGNSA. The CDR3 loop spans 13 amino acids.

This clonotype was recorded many times. The chain uses TRBV15 and TRBJ1-3, with a weak D call TRBD1 (5 bases). The V end was cut by 1 base, the J end by 4 bases, with 5 bases between. This CDR3 has 13 amino acids. The germline V gene has CDR1 LNHNV and CDR2 YYDKDF (reference sequence). The CDR3 coding sequence is TGTGCCACCAGCAGAGCAGGGGGAAACACCATATATTTT. This sequence encodes CATSRAGGNTIYF. The full variable domain, rest sourced from reference TRBV15 and TRBJ1-3, is DAMVIQNPRYQVTQFGKPVTLSCSQTLNHNVMYWYQQKSSQAPKLLFHYYDKDFNNEADTPDNFQSRRPNTSFCFLDIRSPGLGDTAMYLCATSRAGGNTIYFGEGSWLTVV.

The chain links TRBV6-5 to TRBJ2-2; 8 bases match TRBD1. V was clipped by 6 bases and J by 1 base; unmatched bases: 1. CDR1 and CDR2 (germline): MNHEY, SVGAGI. The CDR3 sequence is 14 residues long. The CDR3 reads CASRGQVNTGELFF. CDR3 bases: TGTGCCAGCAGGGGACAGGTGAACACCGGGGAGCTGTTTTTT.

The chain is built from TRBV19 and TRBJ1-3; 8 bases align to TRBD1. In germline, CDR1 is LNHDA, CDR2 SQIVND (reference sequence). The V and J ends lost 8 bases and 0 bases, in that order; junction bases with no gene match: 12. The CDR3 sequence is 17 residues long. CDR3 nucleotide sequence: TGTGCCAGTTTGGCACGGGACAGGCGCTTCTCTGGAAACACCATATATTTT. Protein product: CASLARDRRFSGNTIYF.

Only a few counts were recorded for this clonotype. The rearrangement links TRBV12-3 or TRBV12-4 to TRBJ2-7, with D uncertain. The CDR3 is 15 residues long. V lost 4 bases, J lost 1 base, and 14 bases lay in between. CDR3 in DNA: TGTGCCAGCAGTTACTCCGTACTGACGTCCTACGAGCAGTACTTC. The encoded protein is CASSYSVLTSYEQYF.

The gene calls are TRBV11-2 and TRBJ1-2; 7 nucleotides agree with TRBD1. The CDR3 has 15 amino acids. Germline values: CDR1 SGHAT, CDR2 FQNNGV. With V trimmed by 2 bases and J by 2 bases, 5 bases remained unmatched. CDR3 amino acids: CASSLKGQLNYGYTF. The CDR3 region has the DNA TGTGCCAGCAGCTTAAAGGGACAGCTGAACTATGGCTACACCTTC.

This clonotype showed up just a few times. The junction differs from germline at one of its ends, possibly a read error. The rearrangement joins TRBV7-9 to TRBJ2-7; tentatively, D is TRBD2 (6 bases). The germline V gene encodes CDR1 SEHNR and CDR2 FQNEAQ (reference sequence). CDR3 size: 17 residues. In DNA, the CDR3 is TGCGCCAGCAGCCAAAACGGAGGGGAGACCGACTACTACGAGCAGTACTTC. Translating it yields CASSQNGGETDYYEQYF.

As for this clonotype: In this CDR3 the conserved last residue, phenylalanine or tryptophan, is missing, so a read error is likely. Because the CDR3's place on the DNA is in doubt, the DNA is left out and the CDR3 is given as listed by TCRdb. The chain joins TRBV15 to TRBJ1-2. Including both end residues, the CDR3 is 9 amino acids long. Germline V gene lookup returns CDR1 LNHNV and CDR2 YYDKDF (reference sequence). The CDR3 sequence: CATSSGGTI.

This clonotype was recorded many times. For the CDR3, the DNA is TGCGCCAGCAGTGAGTTCGGACAGGGGGGGTACGAGCAGTACTTC. Protein sequence: CASSEFGQGGYEQYF. The rearrangement links TRBV10-2 to TRBJ2-7; 10 nucleotides match TRBD1. Germline CDR1 reads WSHSY; CDR2 reads SAAADI. The V segment lost 1 base and the J segment 4 bases; nucleotides outside the gene matches: 4. There are 15 residues in the CDR3.

The chain employs TRBV15 and TRBJ1-2; D is undetermined. Deletions cut 0 bases from V and 3 bases from J, with 8 bases between. The CDR3 length is 14 residues. Germline CDR1 reads LNHNV; CDR2 reads YYDKDF (reference sequence). CDR3 residues: CATSRDGTDYGYTF. In DNA form, the CDR3 reads TGTGCCACCAGCAGAGATGGTACAGACTATGGCTACACCTTC.

V gene TRBV7-2 combines with J gene TRBJ2-7; 7 nucleotides agree with TRBD2. The ends lost 5 bases at V and 0 bases at J; junction bases unmatched: 7. Germline V CDR1 and CDR2: SGHTA, FQGNSA. The CDR3 length is 15 residues. The CDR3 sequence is CASSPDSGASYEQYF. In DNA, the CDR3 is TGTGCCAGCAGCCCAGACAGCGGGGCCTCCTACGAGCAGTACTTC. Full variable domain (outside the CDR3, taken from reference TRBV7-2 and TRBJ2-7): GAGVSQSPSNKVTEKGKDVELRCDPISGHTALYWYRQSLGQGLEFLIYFQGNSAPDKSGLPSDRFSAERTGGSVSTLTIQRTQQEDSAVYLCASSPDSGASYEQYFGPGTRLTVT.

Concerning this clonotype itself: A read error is likely, as this CDR3 ends without the conserved phenylalanine or tryptophan. The DNA is left out, because the CDR3 cannot be placed on it with certainty; the CDR3 is given as TCRdb lists it. The chain recombines TRBV29-1 with TRBJ2-7. With termini counted, the CDR3 has 9 amino acids. Germline CDR1 and CDR2: SQVTM and ANQGSEA. The CDR3 sequence: CSVWTRGYG.

The rearrangement uses TRBV11-2 and TRBJ1-5, with a weak D call TRBD1 (5 bases). The germline V gene encodes CDR1 SGHAT and CDR2 FQNNGV. CDR3 length: 15 residues. The V and J ends lost 11 bases and 2 bases respectively, with 19 bases between them. The CDR3 DNA follows: TGTGCCTGGACCCACCGGGGACTGGGCAATCAGCCCCAGCATTTT. Its protein product is CAWTHRGLGNQPQHF.

As to this clonotype: A much larger clone sits a single nucleotide away, making a read error possible. The chain carries TRBV20-1 and TRBJ1-1; D is unclear. Trimming cost V 4 bases and J 2 bases, with 14 bases left between them. The CDR3 contains 14 residues. Per the germline V gene, CDR1 is DFQATT and CDR2 is SNEGSKA (reference sequence). CDR3 protein: CSAIGGRANTEAFF. The DNA of the CDR3 is TGCAGTGCTATAGGTGGTAGGGCCAACACTGAAGCTTTCTTT.